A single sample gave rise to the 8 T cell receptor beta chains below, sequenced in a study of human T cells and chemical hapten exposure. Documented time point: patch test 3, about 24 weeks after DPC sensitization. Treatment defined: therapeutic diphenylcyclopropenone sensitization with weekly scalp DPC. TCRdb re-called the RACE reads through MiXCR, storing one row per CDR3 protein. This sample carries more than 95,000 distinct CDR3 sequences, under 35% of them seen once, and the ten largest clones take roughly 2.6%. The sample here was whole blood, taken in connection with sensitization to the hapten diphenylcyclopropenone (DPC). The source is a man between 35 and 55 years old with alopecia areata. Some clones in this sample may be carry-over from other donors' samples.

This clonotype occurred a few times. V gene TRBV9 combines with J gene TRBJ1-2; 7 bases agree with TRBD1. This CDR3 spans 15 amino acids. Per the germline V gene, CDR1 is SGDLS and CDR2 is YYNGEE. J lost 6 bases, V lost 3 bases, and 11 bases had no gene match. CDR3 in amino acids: CASSARGSGQDGYTF. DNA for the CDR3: TGTGCCAGCAGCGCCCGTGGCTCTGGACAGGATGGCTACACCTTC.

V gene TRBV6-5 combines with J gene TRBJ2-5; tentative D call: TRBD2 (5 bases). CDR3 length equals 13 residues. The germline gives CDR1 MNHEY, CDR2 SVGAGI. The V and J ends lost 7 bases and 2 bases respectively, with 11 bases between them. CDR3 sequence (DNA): TGTGCCAGCACCGGACTCGAACAAGAGACCCAGTACTTC. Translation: CASTGLEQETQYF.

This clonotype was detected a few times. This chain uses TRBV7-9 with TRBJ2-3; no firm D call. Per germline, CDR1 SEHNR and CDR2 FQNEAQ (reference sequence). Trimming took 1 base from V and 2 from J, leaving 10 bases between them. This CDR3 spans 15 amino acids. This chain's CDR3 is CASSLVAASTDTQYF. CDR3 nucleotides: TGTGCCAGCAGCTTAGTGGCAGCATCCACAGATACGCAGTATTTT.

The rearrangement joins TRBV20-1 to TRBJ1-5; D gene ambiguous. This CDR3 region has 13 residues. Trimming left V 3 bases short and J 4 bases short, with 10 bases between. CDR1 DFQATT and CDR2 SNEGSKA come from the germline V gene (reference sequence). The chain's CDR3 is CSASRLLNQPQHF. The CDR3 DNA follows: TGCAGTGCTAGTAGACTCTTGAATCAGCCCCAGCATTTT.

CDR3 coding DNA: TGTGCCAGGGAGGGTTGCTACGAGCAGTACGTC. This encodes CAREGCYEQYV. This chain uses TRBV6-5 with TRBJ2-7, with D perhaps matching TRBD2 (6 bases). From germline, CDR1 is MNHEY and CDR2 SVGAGI. The CDR3 has 11 residues. Trimming took off 9 bases at V and 3 bases at J, with 9 bases between the two ends.

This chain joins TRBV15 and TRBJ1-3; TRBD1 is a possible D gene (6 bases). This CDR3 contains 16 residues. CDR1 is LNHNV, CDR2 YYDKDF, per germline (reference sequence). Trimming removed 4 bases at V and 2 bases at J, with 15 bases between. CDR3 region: CATSTSTGFAGNTIYF. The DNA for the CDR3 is TGTGCCACCAGCACATCTACAGGGTTCGCTGGAAACACCATATATTTT.

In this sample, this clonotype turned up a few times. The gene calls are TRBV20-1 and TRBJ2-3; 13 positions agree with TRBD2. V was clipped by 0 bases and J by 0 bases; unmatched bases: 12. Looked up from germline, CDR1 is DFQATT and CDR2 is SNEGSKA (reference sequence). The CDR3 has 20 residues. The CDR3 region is CSARDLGLAGVGPSTDTQYF. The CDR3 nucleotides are TGCAGTGCTAGAGATCTTGGACTAGCGGGAGTAGGACCTAGCACAGATACGCAGTATTTT.

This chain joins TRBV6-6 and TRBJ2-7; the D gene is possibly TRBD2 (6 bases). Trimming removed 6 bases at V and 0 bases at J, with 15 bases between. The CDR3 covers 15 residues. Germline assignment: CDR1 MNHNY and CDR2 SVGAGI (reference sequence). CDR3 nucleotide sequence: TGTGCCAGCAGCTCCCCTGGGGGGAGCTCCTACGAGCAGTACTTC. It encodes CASSSPGGSSYEQYF.